This TCR beta chain was recovered during a study of T cell changes during pregnancy in multiple sclerosis. This clone is a singleton in its sample. Other DNA sequences from this sample encode an identical CDR3 as well. TCRdb keeps only in-frame clones here, not all; method: immunoSEQ multiplex PCR. The sample has 40,000 to 55,000 clones; 92% are singletons. The CDR3 has 12 amino acids. The germline V gene encodes CDR1 MDHEN and CDR2 SYDVKM. V was clipped by 6 bases and J by 8 bases, with 10 bases between them. The TCR comes from a female donor in good health, enrolled as a control in a pregnancy study. Specimen: CD4+ T cells from peripheral blood mononuclear cells, collected after pregnancy. V usage is TRBV28 and J usage is TRBJ1-4; a possible D gene is TRBD1 (5 bases). The DNA of the CDR3 is TGTGCCAGCAGGTCGGGGGGGGAAAAACTGTTTTTT. Translation gives CASRSGGEKLFF.